These 26 T cell receptor beta chains came from one sample sequenced in a study of tissue T cells after allogeneic stem cell transplantation. The data were produced by immunoSEQ multiplex PCR, yet TCRdb's version contains in-frame clones alone and is incomplete. The sample has about 7,300 clones; 60% to 85% are singletons. The material was skin, obtained at autopsy. These receptors were collected from a male patient aged 60 or older with steroid-refractory graft-versus-host disease after an allogeneic stem cell transplant. Some of these T cells may belong to the graft donor.

The chain couples TRBV5-4 to TRBJ2-3; TRBD2 matches 8 bases. This CDR3 spans 16 amino acids. V was clipped by 4 bases and J by 6 bases; unmatched bases: 13. CDR1 and CDR2 from the germline V gene are SGHNT and YYREEE (reference sequence). The chain's CDR3 is CASSPRVSGGGDTQYF. CDR3 DNA sequence: TGTGCCAGCAGCCCCCGTGTCAGCGGGGGCGGGGATACGCAGTATTTT.

The V and J genes are TRBV7-8 and TRBJ2-5; 9 bases fit TRBD2. V shed 5 bases, J shed 3 bases, and the junction held 10 bases outside the gene matches. Per germline, CDR1 SGHVS and CDR2 FQNEAQ. The CDR3 is 16 residues long. For the CDR3, the DNA is TGTGCCAGCAGCGCCTGGCCTGAGCGGGGGGAAGAGACCCAGTACTTC. Amino acid sequence: CASSAWPERGEETQYF. The variable domain in full, completed from reference TRBV7-8 and TRBJ2-5, reads GAGVSQSPRYKVAKRGQDVALRCDPISGHVSLFWYQQALGQGPEFLTYFQNEAQLDKSGLPSDRFFAERPEGSVSTLKIQRTQQEDSAVYLCASSAWPERGEETQYFGPGTRLLVL.

The J gene is TRBJ1-5, the V gene TRBV9, with TRBD1 identical over 8 bases. Germline assignment: CDR1 SGDLS and CDR2 YYNGEE. V trimming: 4 bases; J trimming: 7 bases; junction bases outside the gene matches: 7. CDR3 length: 14 residues. The CDR3 DNA sequence: TGTGCCAGCAGCTTATCAGGGGGCATGCAGCCCCAGCATTTT. Protein: CASSLSGGMQPQHF.

The chain carries TRBV7-2 and TRBJ2-3; D perhaps matches TRBD1 (6 bases). V dropped 5 bases and J dropped 1 base, with 16 bases sitting between them. The CDR3 is made up of 16 amino acids. The germline V gene has CDR1 SGHTA and CDR2 FQGNSA. CDR3 nucleotide sequence: TGTGCCAGCAGCCAATGGGGCAGGGGAGGCACAGATACGCAGTATTTT. This gives the protein CASSQWGRGGTDTQYF. The whole variable domain, filled in from reference TRBV7-2 and TRBJ2-3, reads GAGVSQSPSNKVTEKGKDVELRCDPISGHTALYWYRQSLGQGLEFLIYFQGNSAPDKSGLPSDRFSAERTGGSVSTLTIQRTQQEDSAVYLCASSQWGRGGTDTQYFGPGTRLTVL.

The chain has TRBV7-2 and TRBJ1-4, with D possibly being TRBD1 (5 bases). The CDR3 length is 14 residues. The V end was cut by 3 bases, the J end by 8 bases, with 13 bases between. Looked up from germline, CDR1 is SGHTA and CDR2 is FQGNSA. The CDR3 here is CASSLGRDREKLFF. The CDR3 DNA reads TGTGCCAGCAGCTTGGGCAGGGATAGAGAAAAACTGTTTTTT.

The rearrangement uses TRBV15 and TRBJ2-1; D is possibly TRBD1 or TRBD2 (5 bases each). Trimming took 1 base from V and 3 from J, leaving 10 bases between them. CDR3 length: 15 residues. Germline V gene data show CDR1 as LNHNV and CDR2 as YYDKDF (reference sequence). The CDR3 coding sequence is TGTGCCACCAGCAGAGCCCTGGGGGACTACAATGAGCAGTTCTTC. It codes for CATSRALGDYNEQFF. Based on the CDR3 plus reference TRBV15 and TRBJ2-1, the full variable domain is DAMVIQNPRYQVTQFGKPVTLSCSQTLNHNVMYWYQQKSSQAPKLLFHYYDKDFNNEADTPDNFQSRRPNTSFCFLDIRSPGLGDTAMYLCATSRALGDYNEQFFGPGTRLTVL.

This sequence joins TRBV5-1 and TRBJ2-1; D call uncertain. CDR1 SGHRS and CDR2 YFSETQ come from the germline V gene. With 0 bases removed from V and 8 bases from J, the gap between germline ends came to 9 bases. This CDR3 is built from 13 residues. In DNA, the CDR3 is TGCGCCAGCAGCTTGGACGTCCAGGATGAGCAGTTCTTC. As protein: CASSLDVQDEQFF.

The rearrangement uses TRBV10-3 and TRBJ2-6; the match to TRBD1 covers 10 bases. The V gene end was trimmed by 5 bases and the J gene end by 0 bases; junction bases not matched to a gene: 4. The CDR3 runs 17 residues. The germline V gene has CDR1 ENHRY and CDR2 SYGVKD. CDR3 sequence reads: CAISPGTGASGANVLTF. The CDR3 DNA reads TGTGCCATCAGTCCCGGGACAGGGGCCTCTGGGGCCAACGTCCTGACTTTC.

This clone is judged medium-sized. The rearrangement joins TRBV7-9 to TRBJ1-2; TRBD1 matches at 9 bases. V lost 5 bases, J lost 5 bases, and 9 bases stayed unmatched. Germline CDR1 and CDR2: SEHNR and FQNEAQ (reference sequence). This CDR3 spans 15 amino acids. The CDR3 DNA sequence: TGTGCCAGCAGCCGTGATACAGGGGGCGCGTATGGCTACACCTTC. Protein: CASSRDTGGAYGYTF.

The DNA for the CDR3 is TGTGCCAGCAGCGTAGAAGGGACTAGCGGGGGGTGGAATGAGCAGTTCTTC. As protein: CASSVEGTSGGWNEQFF. The genes are TRBV9 and TRBJ2-1; 15 bases fit TRBD2. CDR1 and CDR2 (germline): SGDLS, YYNGEE. J gave up 7 bases and V 0 bases, and 5 bases lay outside the gene matches. The CDR3 contains 17 residues.

The genes are TRBV20-1 and TRBJ2-7; tentatively, D is TRBD2 (6 bases). CDR1 and CDR2 from the germline V gene are DFQATT and SNEGSKA (reference sequence). The CDR3 runs 11 residues. The V end was cut by 5 bases, the J end by 7 bases, with 12 bases between. For the CDR3, the DNA is TGCAGTGCTGGGGACTCTACGGAGCAGTACTTC. Translated, it gives CSAGDSTEQYF.

This sequence joins TRBV24-1 and TRBJ2-5; 14 bases map to TRBD2. Germline lookup yields CDR1 KGHDR and CDR2 SFDVKD. The CDR3 is 19 residues long. The trim removed 4 bases at V and 3 bases at J, leaving 12 bases unmatched. This CDR3 is CATSDPRTSGGPGEETQYF. DNA of the CDR3: TGTGCCACCAGTGACCCCAGGACTAGCGGGGGGCCCGGGGAAGAGACCCAGTACTTC.

This clone was seen just once. This chain connects TRBV5-6 to TRBJ2-5; 7 bases are a match to TRBD2. The junction had 13 bases not matched to a gene; V was cut back by 4 bases and J by 4 bases. From germline, CDR1 is SGHDT and CDR2 YYEEEE. This CDR3 contains 16 residues. The CDR3 DNA reads as TGTGCCAGCAGCCAAGCCAGCGGGGCGGAAGGAGAGACCCAGTACTTC. Amino acids: CASSQASGAEGETQYF.

This sequence joins TRBV11-3 and TRBJ2-3; D is uncertain. Trimming shortened V by 5 bases and J by 2 bases, and 8 bases separated the two germline ends. CDR3 length: 13 residues. Germline V gene data show CDR1 as SGHNT and CDR2 as YENEEA. The CDR3 region is CASSPPATDTQYF. The DNA of the CDR3 is TGTGCCAGCAGCCCCCCGGCCACAGATACGCAGTATTTT.

The chain uses TRBV28 and TRBJ2-3; 7 positions match TRBD1. The CDR3 is made up of 12 amino acids. V shed 2 bases and J 10 bases; nucleotides not matched to a gene: 3. Germline CDR1 and CDR2: MDHEN and SYDVKM. CDR3 coding DNA: TGTGCCAGCAGTTTAAAAAGGGGGCCGCAGTATTTT. It yields the protein CASSLKRGPQYF. Full variable domain (outside the CDR3, taken from reference TRBV28 and TRBJ2-3): DVKVTQSSRYLVKRTGEKVFLECVQDMDHENMFWYRQDPGLGLRLIYFSYDVKMKEKGDIPEGYSVSREKKERFSLILESASTNQTSMYLCASSLKRGPQYFGPGTRLTVL.

This chain connects TRBV29-1 to TRBJ2-3; 10 nucleotides agree with TRBD1. This CDR3 spans 14 amino acids. Trimming took 6 bases from V and 3 from J; bases not matched to a gene: 6. The germline CDR1 and CDR2 sequences are SQVTM and ANQGSEA. CDR3 DNA sequence: TGCAGCGTGAGGGGGGGACAGGGGACAGATACGCAGTATTTT. It encodes CSVRGGQGTDTQYF.

The J gene is TRBJ2-7, the V gene TRBV28; 8 bases agree with TRBD1. Germline values: CDR1 MDHEN, CDR2 SYDVKM. After removal of 5 bases from V and 3 bases from J, the junction contained 6 bases not matched to a gene. The CDR3 contains 14 residues. The CDR3 region is CASSPRGQVYEQYF. For the CDR3, the DNA is TGTGCCAGCAGTCCCAGGGGACAGGTCTACGAGCAGTACTTC.

The V gene is TRBV6-6, the J gene TRBJ2-7; 11 nucleotides align to TRBD2. This CDR3 comprises 16 residues. In germline, CDR1 is MNHNY, CDR2 SVGAGI (reference sequence). Losses at the gene ends were 6 bases for V and 7 bases for J; bases not matched to a gene: 14. CDR3 bases: TGTGCCAGCAGCCCTGGGCTAGCGGGGGGACCTTATGAGCAGTACTTC. The encoded protein is CASSPGLAGGPYEQYF.

V and J are TRBV4-1 and TRBJ2-1; a weak D match, TRBD1 (5 bases). The germline V gene has CDR1 MGHRA and CDR2 YSYEKL. CDR3 length: 17 residues. Trimming pared 0 bases from V and 4 bases from J, leaving 16 bases between. The CDR3 DNA reads TGCGCCAGCAGCCAAGATCCTCGCCAGGGTAATTACAATGAGCAGTTCTTC. Translated, it gives CASSQDPRQGNYNEQFF.

The V call is TRBV7-6, the J call TRBJ2-5; TRBD2 agrees at 8 bases. Germline V CDR1 and CDR2: SGHVS, FNYEAQ. V lost 2 bases and J lost 5; bases outside the gene matches: 7. CDR3 length: 15 amino acids. The CDR3 sequence is CASSLTGGDRETQYF. CDR3 bases: TGTGCCAGCAGCTTAACCGGGGGGGATCGGGAGACCCAGTACTTC.

Here the CDR3 reads CASSLGRGPDEQYF. The CDR3 nucleotides read TGTGCCAGCAGCCTAGGCAGGGGGCCTGACGAGCAGTACTTC. This chain links TRBV6-2 or TRBV6-3 with TRBJ2-7; 8 bases line up with TRBD1. The CDR3 is made up of 14 amino acids. CDR1 is MNHEY, CDR2 SVGEGT, per germline. With 6 bases clipped from V and 5 bases from J, the junction kept 9 bases outside the gene matches.

The chain is built from TRBV30 and TRBJ2-1; D could derive from TRBD1 or TRBD2 (5 bases each). Per germline, CDR1 GTSNPN and CDR2 SVGIG (reference sequence). This CDR3 region has 17 residues. V lost 7 bases and J lost 0, with 22 bases in between. CDR3: CASTGTPEIHSYNEQFF. CDR3 DNA: TGTGCCTCCACCGGGACCCCGGAGATCCACTCCTACAATGAGCAGTTCTTC.

The V gene is TRBV2, the J gene TRBJ2-1; 10 bases line up with TRBD1. Germline loops: CDR1 SNHLY, CDR2 FYNNEI. V lost 6 bases and J lost 7; bases outside the gene matches: 18. The CDR3 loop spans 18 amino acids. The CDR3 protein is CASSSTLIRDRGKNEQFF. CDR3 nucleotide sequence: TGTGCCAGCAGCTCTACACTGATCCGGGACAGGGGAAAGAATGAGCAGTTCTTC.

V is TRBV7-2 and J is TRBJ2-3; 14 positions match TRBD2. The CDR3 runs 17 residues. V was clipped by 5 bases and J by 6 bases; unmatched bases: 10. Germline V gene lookup returns CDR1 SGHTA and CDR2 FQGNSA. CDR3 coding DNA: TGTGCCAGCAGCCCACAGACTAGCGGGGGGGCTGCTGATACGCAGTATTTT. It is translated as CASSPQTSGGAADTQYF. Looking up the rest from reference TRBV7-2 and TRBJ2-3 gives the full variable domain: GAGVSQSPSNKVTEKGKDVELRCDPISGHTALYWYRQSLGQGLEFLIYFQGNSAPDKSGLPSDRFSAERTGGSVSTLTIQRTQQEDSAVYLCASSPQTSGGAADTQYFGPGTRLTVL.

This clone was counted once. The V gene is TRBV7-9, the J gene TRBJ2-7, with D maybe TRBD1 (5 bases). With 3 bases removed from V and 5 bases from J, the gap between germline ends came to 17 bases. Per germline, CDR1 SEHNR and CDR2 FQNEAQ (reference sequence). The CDR3 loop spans 15 amino acids. The CDR3 here is CASSFGQGGRHEQYF. Here the CDR3 DNA reads TGTGCCAGCAGCTTCGGGCAGGGCGGTAGGCACGAGCAGTACTTC. Together with reference TRBV7-9 and TRBJ2-7, the CDR3 gives the full variable domain: DTGVSQNPRHKITKRGQNVTFRCDPISEHNRLYWYRQTLGQGPEFLTYFQNEAQLEKSRLLSDRFSAERPKGSFSTLEIQRTEQGDSAMYLCASSFGQGGRHEQYFGPGTRLTVT.

This clone has just a few counts. This chain joins TRBV6-1 and TRBJ1-6, with D possibly matching TRBD1 (5 bases). Germline assignment: CDR1 MNHNS and CDR2 SASEGT. Trimming shortened V by 6 bases and J by 2 bases, and 17 bases separated the two germline ends. The CDR3 length is 17 residues. Here the CDR3 reads CASREQEHFAYNSPLHF. CDR3 sequence (DNA): TGTGCCAGCAGAGAACAGGAACACTTTGCCTATAATTCACCCCTCCACTTT.